This paragraph covers one TCR beta chain sequence. The target antigen is unknown. The data are from a study of shared clonotypes between healthy human individuals. The method was immunoSEQ multiplex PCR; TCRdb's version includes in-frame clones alone and lacks a portion of them. The table shows more than 2 million clones, with 85% to 95% occurring only once. The germline V gene has CDR1 SGDLS and CDR2 YYNGEE. The CDR3 has 16 residues. The ends were cut back, 0 bases at V and 4 bases at J, with 15 bases in the middle. Study-wide points: Sampling was confined to blood; repertoires within tissues likely differ. Memory subsets generally showed smaller estimated richness than naive subsets did.

CD45RO-negative, CCR7-selected cells formed the naive CD8 fraction, which excluded terminally differentiated effector memory CD45RA+ cells. This TCR derives from a man in his late teens or twenties in good health. Some clones in this sample may be carry-over from other donors' samples. The chain couples TRBV9 to TRBJ2-3; D not resolved. The sequenced material came from naive CD8+ T cells from PBMCs. CDR3 sequence reads: CASSVAGWGFPDTQYF. The CDR3 region has the DNA TGTGCCAGCAGCGTAGCAGGATGGGGTTTCCCAGATACGCAGTATTTT.